The 9 T cell receptor beta chains reported below all come from one sample, sequenced in a study of T cell clonality in common variable immunodeficiency. These receptors are not linked to any known antigen. Study outcomes and limitations: Common variable immunodeficiency TCR beta sequences reportedly had fewer deletions and N-nucleotide insertions.

Some clones are missing from TCRdb's copy, which holds only in-frame ones; the method was immunoSEQ multiplex PCR. The profile covers about 33,000 clones, none occurring a single time. The specimen sequenced was peripheral blood mononuclear cells. All receptors derive from a human donor with common variable immunodeficiency.

This clone has more than one count but fewer than ten. Sequencing ends 3 residues short of the CDR3 end; the germline J gene provides the rest. The rearrangement uses TRBV7-2 and TRBJ2-7; TRBD1 is a possible D gene (7 bases). The V end lost 6 bases, the J end lost 6 bases, and 18 bases lay between the germline ends. Germline V gene data show CDR1 as SGHTA and CDR2 as FQGNSA. The CDR3 spans 14 residues. CDR3 in amino acids: CASSPTNQGGEQYF. The CDR3 bases that were read are TGTGCCAGCAGTCCAACGAATCAGGGGGGCGAG.

This clone has just a few counts. The read ends 3 residues before the CDR3 terminus; that terminus is restored from the germline J gene. The chain employs TRBV6-1 and TRBJ2-7; the match to TRBD2 covers 7 bases. Trimming took 3 bases from V and 6 from J; bases not matched to a gene: 11. The CDR3 is 15 residues long. Germline CDR1 reads MNHNS; CDR2 reads SASEGT. The CDR3 sequence is CASSEPTWGGVEQYF. CDR3 bases read: TGTGCCAGCAGTGAGCCCACCTGGGGGGGGGTCGAG.

In this sample, this clone turned up a few times. The read terminates 3 residues before the CDR3 end, so the remaining end is supplied by the germline J gene. V and J are TRBV19 and TRBJ1-1; possible D gene TRBD1, 6 bases. CDR3 length equals 12 residues. Trimming took off 7 bases at V and 6 bases at J, with 12 bases between the two ends. CDR1 and CDR2 (germline): LNHDA, SQIVND (reference sequence). CDR3 residues: CASKQGNAEAFF. The CDR3 DNA, read in part, is TGTGCCAGTAAACAGGGTAACGCTGAA.

This clone was counted ten times or more. From the germline J gene comes the end of the CDR3, since the read stops 3 residues before it. The V gene is TRBV2, the J gene TRBJ1-5; D is undetermined. Germline V gene data show CDR1 as SNHLY and CDR2 as FYNNEI. The CDR3 is 12 amino acids. V was pared by 3 bases and J by 3 bases, with 3 bases between. The DNA read from the CDR3 is TGTGCCAGCAGTGACAACAATCAGCCC. It codes for CASSDNNQP. The entire CDR3 is CASSDNNQPQHF.

The table lists this clone with a few counts. The DNA ends 3 residues before the CDR3 does, and the rest of the CDR3 is filled in from the germline J gene. The chain has TRBV18 and TRBJ2-2, with a possible D match to TRBD1 (6 bases). The CDR3 consists of 13 residues. Trimming took off 3 bases at V and 6 bases at J, with 8 bases between the two ends. CDR1 is KGHSH and CDR2 is LQKENI in the germline V gene. CDR3 DNA (partial): TGTGCCAGCTCACCTACAGGGCCCGGGGAG. Protein: CASSPTGPGE. The whole CDR3 protein is CASSPTGPGELFF.

A few counts support this clone. The CDR3 extends 3 residues past the end of the read, so its final part is completed from the germline J gene. The chain employs TRBV19 and TRBJ1-2, with D tentatively TRBD1 (6 bases). This CDR3 contains 16 residues. V was cut by 2 bases and J by 2 bases, with 15 bases left in between. CDR1 and CDR2 (germline): LNHDA, SQIVND (reference sequence). CDR3 protein: CASSISPGHLNYGYTF. The CDR3 bases that were read are TGTGCCAGTAGTATATCCCCGGGACACCTCAACTATGGC.

In the case of this clone: The read gets to within 3 residues of the CDR3 end, and the germline J gene fills in the rest. The chain carries TRBV6-2 or TRBV6-3 and TRBJ2-5; 15 bases are a match to TRBD2. CDR1 and CDR2 (germline): MNHEY, SVGEGT. The trim removed 6 bases at V and 5 bases at J, leaving 4 bases unmatched. The CDR3 runs 15 residues. The CDR3 sequence is CASSGLAGGRETQYF. The sequenced part of the CDR3 DNA is TGTGCCAGCAGCGGACTAGCGGGGGGGCGGGAGACC.

This clone occurred many times. The read terminates 3 residues before the CDR3 end, so the remaining end is supplied by the germline J gene. The chain recombines TRBV19 with TRBJ1-2; a possible D gene is TRBD1 (5 bases). Germline lookup yields CDR1 LNHDA and CDR2 SQIVND (reference sequence). The CDR3 extends over 13 amino acids. Trimming took 4 bases from V and 3 from J, leaving 9 bases between them. The CDR3 region is CASSRTSDYGYTF. The CDR3 bases that were read are TGTGCCAGTAGTAGGACAAGCGACTATGGC.

About this clone: The read finishes 3 residues shy of the CDR3 end, and the germline J gene is used to complete it. This chain links TRBV5-1 with TRBJ1-2; 7 bases are shared with TRBD1. The CDR3 is made up of 15 amino acids. Germline V gene sequence: CDR1 SGHRS, CDR2 YFSETQ. Losses at the gene ends were 2 bases for V and 7 bases for J; bases not matched to a gene: 11. CDR3 residues: CASSFLQGTSSGYTF. CDR3 DNA, as far as it was read: TGCGCCAGCAGCTTCCTACAGGGGACCAGCTCTGGC.